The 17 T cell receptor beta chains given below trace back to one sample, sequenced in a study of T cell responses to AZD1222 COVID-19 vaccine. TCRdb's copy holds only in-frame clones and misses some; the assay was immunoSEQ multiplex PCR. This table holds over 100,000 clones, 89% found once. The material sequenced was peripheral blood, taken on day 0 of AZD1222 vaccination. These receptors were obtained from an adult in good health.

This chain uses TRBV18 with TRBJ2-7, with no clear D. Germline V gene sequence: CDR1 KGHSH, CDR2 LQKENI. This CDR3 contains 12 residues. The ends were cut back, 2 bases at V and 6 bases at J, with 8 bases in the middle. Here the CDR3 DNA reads TGTGCCAGCTCACCAGATCCGGGCGAGCAGTACTTC. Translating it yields CASSPDPGEQYF.

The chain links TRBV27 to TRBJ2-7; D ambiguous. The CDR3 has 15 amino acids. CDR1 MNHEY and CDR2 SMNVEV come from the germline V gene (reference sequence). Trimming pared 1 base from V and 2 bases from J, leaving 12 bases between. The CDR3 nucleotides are TGTGCCAGCAGTTTATATTTTGCAGAAACCTACGAGCAGTACTTC. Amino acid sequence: CASSLYFAETYEQYF.

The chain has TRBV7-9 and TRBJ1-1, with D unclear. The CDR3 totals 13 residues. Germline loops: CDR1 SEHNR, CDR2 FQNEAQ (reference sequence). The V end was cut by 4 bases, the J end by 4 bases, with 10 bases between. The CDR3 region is CASSYRAGTEAFF. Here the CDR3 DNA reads TGTGCCAGCAGCTACCGGGCCGGCACTGAAGCTTTCTTT.

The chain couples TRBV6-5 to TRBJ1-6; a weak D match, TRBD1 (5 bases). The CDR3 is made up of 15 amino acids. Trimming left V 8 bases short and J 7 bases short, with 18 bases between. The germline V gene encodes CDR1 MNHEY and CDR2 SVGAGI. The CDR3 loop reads CASDRTPGVNSPLHF. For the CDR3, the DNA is TGTGCCAGCGACAGAACCCCGGGCGTCAATTCACCCCTCCACTTT.

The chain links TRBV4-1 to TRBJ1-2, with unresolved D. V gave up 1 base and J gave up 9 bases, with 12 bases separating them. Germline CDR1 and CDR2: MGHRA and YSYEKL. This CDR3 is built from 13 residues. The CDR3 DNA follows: TGCGCCAGCAGCCAAGTGGCCGACTACAGCTACACCTTC. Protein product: CASSQVADYSYTF.

The CDR3 sequence: CASSSRDRQYSGNTIYF. For the CDR3, the DNA is TGTGCCAGCAGCTCGAGGGACAGGCAGTACTCTGGAAACACCATATATTTT. The V gene is TRBV7-8, the J gene TRBJ1-3; 8 bases agree with TRBD1. The germline gives CDR1 SGHVS, CDR2 FQNEAQ. The CDR3 contains 17 residues. The junction had 8 bases not matched to a gene; V was cut back by 4 bases and J by 0 bases.

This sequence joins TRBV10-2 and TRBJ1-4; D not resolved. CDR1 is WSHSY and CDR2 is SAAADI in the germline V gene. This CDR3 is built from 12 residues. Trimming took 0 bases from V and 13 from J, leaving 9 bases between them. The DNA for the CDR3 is TGCGCCAGCAGTGAGTCGCTTAGTTCACTGTTTTTT. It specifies CASSESLSSLFF.

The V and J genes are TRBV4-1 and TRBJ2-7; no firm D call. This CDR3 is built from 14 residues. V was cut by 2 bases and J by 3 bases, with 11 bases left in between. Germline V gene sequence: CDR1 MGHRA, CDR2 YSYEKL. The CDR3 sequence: CASSQPGRSYEQYF. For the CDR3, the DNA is TGCGCCAGCAGCCAACCAGGACGGAGCTACGAGCAGTACTTC.

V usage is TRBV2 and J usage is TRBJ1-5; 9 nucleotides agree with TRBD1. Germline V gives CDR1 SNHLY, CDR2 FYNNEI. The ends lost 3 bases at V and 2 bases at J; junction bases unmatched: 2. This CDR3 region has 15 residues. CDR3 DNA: TGTGCCAGCAGTGAGGGGACAGGGCGCAATCAGCCCCAGCATTTT. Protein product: CASSEGTGRNQPQHF.

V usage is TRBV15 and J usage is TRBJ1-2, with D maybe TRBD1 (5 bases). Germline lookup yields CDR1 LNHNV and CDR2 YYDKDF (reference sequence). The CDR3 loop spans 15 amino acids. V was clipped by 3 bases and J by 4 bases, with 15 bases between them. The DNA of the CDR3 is TGTGCCACCAGCAGCCGTCCTACGGGGGGCTATGGCTACACCTTC. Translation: CATSSRPTGGYGYTF. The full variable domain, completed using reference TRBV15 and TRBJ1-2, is DAMVIQNPRYQVTQFGKPVTLSCSQTLNHNVMYWYQQKSSQAPKLLFHYYDKDFNNEADTPDNFQSRRPNTSFCFLDIRSPGLGDTAMYLCATSSRPTGGYGYTFGSGTRLTVV.

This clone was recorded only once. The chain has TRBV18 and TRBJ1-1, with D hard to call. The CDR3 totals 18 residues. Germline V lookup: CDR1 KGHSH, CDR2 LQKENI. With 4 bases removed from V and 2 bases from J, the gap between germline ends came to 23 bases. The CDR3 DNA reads TGTGCCAGCTCACAAATGGCCGTACCACTCCGTGGCAACACTGAAGCTTTCTTT. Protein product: CASSQMAVPLRGNTEAFF.

Here the CDR3 reads CASSLGGQHLNEKLFF. The CDR3 DNA reads TGCGCCAGCAGCCTTGGTGGACAACACTTGAATGAAAAACTGTTTTTT. The chain combines TRBV5-1 with TRBJ1-4, with a tentative D call TRBD1 (5 bases). The V gene lost 4 bases and the J gene lost 5 bases, with 18 bases spanning the gap. The CDR3 has 16 amino acids. Germline loops: CDR1 SGHRS, CDR2 YFSETQ.

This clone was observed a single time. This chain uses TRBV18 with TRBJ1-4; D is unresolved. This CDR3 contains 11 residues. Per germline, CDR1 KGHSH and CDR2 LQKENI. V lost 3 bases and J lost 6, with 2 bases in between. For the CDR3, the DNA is TGTGCCAGCTCACCGGATGAAAAACTGTTTTTT. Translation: CASSPDEKLFF.

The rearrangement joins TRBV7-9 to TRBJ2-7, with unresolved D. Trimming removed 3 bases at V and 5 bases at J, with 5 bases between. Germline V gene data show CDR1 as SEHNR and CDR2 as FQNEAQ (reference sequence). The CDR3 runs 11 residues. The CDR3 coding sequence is TGTGCCAGCAGCTTTGCCGACGAGCAGTACTTC. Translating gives CASSFADEQYF.

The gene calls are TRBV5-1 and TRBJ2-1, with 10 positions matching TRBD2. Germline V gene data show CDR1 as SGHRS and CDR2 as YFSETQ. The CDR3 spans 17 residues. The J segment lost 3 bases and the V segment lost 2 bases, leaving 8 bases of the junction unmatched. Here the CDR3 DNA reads TGCGCCAGCAGCTTCTCCCTGGGGACTAGCGACTACAATGAGCAGTTCTTC. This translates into CASSFSLGTSDYNEQFF. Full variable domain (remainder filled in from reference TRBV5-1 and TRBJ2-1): KAGVTQTPRYLIKTRGQQVTLSCSPISGHRSVSWYQQTPGQGLQFLFEYFSETQRNKGNFPGRFSGRQFSNSRSEMNVSTLELGDSALYLCASSFSLGTSDYNEQFFGPGTRLTVL.

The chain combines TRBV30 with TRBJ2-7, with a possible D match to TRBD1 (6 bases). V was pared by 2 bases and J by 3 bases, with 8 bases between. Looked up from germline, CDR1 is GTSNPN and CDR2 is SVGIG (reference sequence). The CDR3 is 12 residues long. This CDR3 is CAWSSDSYEQYF. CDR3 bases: TGTGCCTGGAGTTCGGACAGCTACGAGCAGTACTTC.

The CDR3 DNA reads as TGTGCCAGTAGTATCTTAGGGGAGAGAGAGACCCAGTACTTC. As protein: CASSILGERETQYF. This rearrangement joins TRBV19 to TRBJ2-5, with D tentatively TRBD1 or TRBD2 (5 bases each). Looked up from germline, CDR1 is LNHDA and CDR2 is SQIVND (reference sequence). The length of the CDR3 is 14 residues. Trimming left V 3 bases short and J 4 bases short, with 12 bases between.